A selection of T cell receptor beta chains follows, all from one sample in a study of blood T cell repertoires in COVID-19. Clones were sequenced by immunoSEQ multiplex PCR, and TCRdb holds only the in-frame ones, with some missing. Here the sample spans some 110,000 clones, about 88% being singletons. Source material: peripheral blood. Receptors were obtained from a man aged 40-55 years with acute or convalescent COVID-19. Both conserved end residues are part of each CDR3. The D gene is left open where the match is weak. Part of the rows lack a size; the others show once, few, many or a class for expanded clones.

V,J,D,size,DNA,CDR3
TRBV29-1,TRBJ2-3,NA,NA,TGCAGCGTTGCCCGCGGAGTAGACACAGATACGCAGTATTTT,CSVARGVDTDTQYF
TRBV7-9,TRBJ1-2,NA,few,TGTGCCAGCACCTTGACACTTAACTATGGCTACACCTTC,CASTLTLNYGYTF
TRBV7-3,TRBJ2-1,TRBD2,NA,TGTGCCAGCAGCTTGGCAAGCGGGACCTCCTACAATGAGCAGTTCTTC,CASSLASGTSYNEQFF
TRBV7-9,TRBJ2-3,NA,once,TGTGCCAGCAGCTCGGGACAAACGTTCGCAGATACGCAGTATTTT,CASSSGQTFADTQYF
TRBV7-2,TRBJ2-5,TRBD2,NA,TGTGCCAGCAGCCTTACTAGCGGGGGGGGCCAAGAGACCCAGTACTTC,CASSLTSGGGQETQYF
TRBV2,TRBJ2-5,TRBD1,NA,TGTGCCAGCAGTGAAGCGCTACAGGGGTCCGGGGAGACCCAGTACTTC,CASSEALQGSGETQYF
TRBV19,TRBJ1-2,TRBD1,NA,TGTGCCAGTAGAACGACAGGGGGAGGCTATGGCTACACCTTC,CASRTTGGGYGYTF
TRBV6-5,TRBJ2-1,NA,few,TGTGCCAGCAGTTACTCTCCGACAGCGATTTACAATGAGCAGTTCTTC,CASSYSPTAIYNEQFF
TRBV14,TRBJ1-6,NA,few,TGTGCCAGCAGCCCGGTTGCCCATTCACCCCTCCACTTT,CASSPVAHSPLHF
TRBV6-5,TRBJ2-7,TRBD1,NA,TGTGCCAGCAGTTACCCCCACGGACAGGGCTACGAGCAGTACTTC,CASSYPHGQGYEQYF
TRBV6-2/TRBV6-3,TRBJ1-2,TRBD1,once,TGTGCCAGCAGCTCGACAGGGATCGACGGCTACACCTTC,CASSSTGIDGYTF
TRBV5-4,TRBJ1-2,TRBD1,NA,TGTGCCAGCAGCTTGGCAGGGACAGTTGACTATGGCTACACCTTC,CASSLAGTVDYGYTF
TRBV7-2,TRBJ1-3,NA,NA,TGTGCCAGCAGCTCCCAGGTCTCTGGAAACACCATATATTTT,CASSSQVSGNTIYF
TRBV28,TRBJ2-5,NA,once,TGTGCCAGCAGCGTAAGAGGGGAGACCCAGTACTTC,CASSVRGETQYF
TRBV28,TRBJ2-3,TRBD2,NA,TGTGCCAGCAGTTTATTAATTCGGGAGGGTGATACGCAGTATTTT,CASSLLIREGDTQYF
TRBV7-8,TRBJ1-4,TRBD1,NA,TGTGCCAGCAGCCAGACAGGGGAAAAACTGTTTTTT,CASSQTGEKLFF
TRBV7-9,TRBJ2-6,TRBD2,few,TGTGCCAGCAGCCGCCTCTGGGTAGCGGGGAGCTCTGGGGCCAACGTCCTGACTTTC,CASSRLWVAGSSGANVLTF
TRBV5-5,TRBJ2-5,NA,NA,TGTGCCAGCAGCTTGGAGGCGGCGAGACGGGAGACCCAGTACTTC,CASSLEAARRETQYF
TRBV3-1/TRBV3-2,TRBJ2-2,NA,NA,TGTGCCAGCAGCCCAGGGGTTACCGGGGAGCTGTTTTTT,CASSPGVTGELFF
TRBV28,TRBJ1-2,NA,NA,TGTGCCAGCAGGAGTGATATCAGGGGCTACACCTTC,CASRSDIRGYTF
TRBV7-8,TRBJ1-3,NA,NA,TGTGCCAGCAGCTTTGACATAACTGGAAACACCATATATTTT,CASSFDITGNTIYF
TRBV9,TRBJ2-3,NA,NA,TGTGCCAGCAGCACGGGACTTAGCACAGATACGCAGTATTTT,CASSTGLSTDTQYF
TRBV5-1,TRBJ2-1,TRBD2,NA,TGCGCCAGCAGGGAGCTAGCGGTCTACAATGAGCAGTTCTTC,CASRELAVYNEQFF
TRBV27,TRBJ1-6,NA,NA,TGTGCCAGCGGGCTGGGGACAAATTCACCCCTCCACTTT,CASGLGTNSPLHF
TRBV9,TRBJ2-1,TRBD2,NA,TGTGCCAGCAGCGTAGGGCTTGATAGCGGGAGTAGGTCCAATGAGCAGTTCTTC,CASSVGLDSGSRSNEQFF
TRBV6-5,TRBJ2-7,NA,NA,TGTGCCAGCACGCAGGGCTACGAGCAGTACTTC,CASTQGYEQYF